This T cell receptor beta chain is drawn from a study of CD8 T cells in ankylosing spondylitis. Study findings and constraints: A TCR beta motif made of several highly homologous variants seemed typical of ankylosing spondylitis blood.

In its sample, this clonotype was seen a few times. Its antigen is currently unknown. Libraries for TCR beta were made by quantitative 5'-RACE with molecular barcodes. Each CDR3 protein gets one entry after TCRdb re-called the 5' RACE reads with MiXCR. Seen here are 400,000 to 450,000 distinct CDR3 sequences, roughly 17% observed once, and the top ten hold around 0.92%. The TCR originated in a male donor with ankylosing spondylitis. Source material: blood, either unsorted or a sorted T cell fraction (not recorded which).

The CDR3 DNA is TGTGCCAGCAGCTTATTCCCCCGGGGACAGGGGGATGGCTACACCTTC. Amino acid sequence: CASSLFPRGQGDGYTF. This rearrangement joins TRBV7-3 to TRBJ1-2, with 11 bases fitting TRBD1. Germline V gene data show CDR1 as SGHTA and CDR2 as FQGTGA. V was clipped by 2 bases and J by 6 bases; unmatched bases: 8. The CDR3 totals 16 residues.